This entry is about one T cell receptor (beta chain). Time point indicated: 2015-2016 season, 7 days after influenza vaccination. TCRdb's table, derived via immunoSEQ multiplex PCR, lists solely in-frame clones and lacks some. The sample contains some 9,300 clones, roughly 80% of which appear only once. The data are from a study of follicular helper T cells after annual influenza vaccination. The CDR3 length is 17 residues. J lost 0 bases, V lost 1 base, and 5 bases had no gene match. Germline V gives CDR1 LNHNV, CDR2 YYDKDF (reference sequence). This TCR was sampled from an adult who received the influenza vaccine. The chain uses TRBV15 and TRBJ2-1, with 8 nucleotides matching TRBD1. Sample: CXCR5+ CD38- circulating T follicular helper cells from blood, taken 7 days after influenza vaccination. The subset was: circulating Tfh, non-naive CD4+CXCR5+PD-1+ (ICOS+CD38+ or ICOS-CD38-). The CDR3 DNA sequence: TGTGCCACCAGCAGAGGCTGGACAGGGACCTCCTACAATGAGCAGTTCTTC. The encoded protein is CATSRGWTGTSYNEQFF.